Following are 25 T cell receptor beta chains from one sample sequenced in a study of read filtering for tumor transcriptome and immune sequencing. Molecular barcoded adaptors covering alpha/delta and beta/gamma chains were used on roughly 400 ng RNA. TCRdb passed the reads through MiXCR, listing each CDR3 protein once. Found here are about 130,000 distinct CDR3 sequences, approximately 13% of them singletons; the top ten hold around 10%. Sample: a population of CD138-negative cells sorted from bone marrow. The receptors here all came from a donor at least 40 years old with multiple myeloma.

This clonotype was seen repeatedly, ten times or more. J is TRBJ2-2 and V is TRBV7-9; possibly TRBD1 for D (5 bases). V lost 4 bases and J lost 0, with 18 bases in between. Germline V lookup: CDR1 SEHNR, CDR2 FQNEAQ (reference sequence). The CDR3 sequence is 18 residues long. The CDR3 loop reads CASSSPGKDSANTGELFF. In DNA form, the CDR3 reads TGTGCCAGCAGCTCCCCCGGTAAAGACAGTGCGAACACCGGGGAGCTGTTTTTT. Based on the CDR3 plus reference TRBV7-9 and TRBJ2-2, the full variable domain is DTGVSQNPRHKITKRGQNVTFRCDPISEHNRLYWYRQTLGQGPEFLTYFQNEAQLEKSRLLSDRFSAERPKGSFSTLEIQRTEQGDSAMYLCASSSPGKDSANTGELFFGEGSRLTVL.

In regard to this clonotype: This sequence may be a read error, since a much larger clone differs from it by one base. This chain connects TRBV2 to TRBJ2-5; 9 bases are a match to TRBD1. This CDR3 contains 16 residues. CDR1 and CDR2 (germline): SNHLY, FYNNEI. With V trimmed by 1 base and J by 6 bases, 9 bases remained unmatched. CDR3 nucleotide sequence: TGTGCCAGCAGTGAAGGGCGAAGGACAGGGGCTAAGACCCAGTACTTC. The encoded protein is CASSEGRRTGAKTQYF.

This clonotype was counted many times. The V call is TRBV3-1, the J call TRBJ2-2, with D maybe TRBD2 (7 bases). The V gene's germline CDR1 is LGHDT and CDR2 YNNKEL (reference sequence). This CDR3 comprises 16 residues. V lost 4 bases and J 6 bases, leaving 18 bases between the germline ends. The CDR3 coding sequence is TGTGCCAGCAGCCCCCGGTTAGGGGGGGTGTCCGGGGAGCTGTTTTTT. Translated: CASSPRLGGVSGELFF.

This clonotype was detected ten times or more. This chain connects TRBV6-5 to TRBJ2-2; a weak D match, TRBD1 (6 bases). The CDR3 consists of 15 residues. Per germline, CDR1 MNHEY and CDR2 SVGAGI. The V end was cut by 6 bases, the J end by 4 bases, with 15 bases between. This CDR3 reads CASRRAGTTTGELFF. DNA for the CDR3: TGTGCCAGCAGGCGTGCCGGGACAACCACCGGGGAGCTGTTTTTT.

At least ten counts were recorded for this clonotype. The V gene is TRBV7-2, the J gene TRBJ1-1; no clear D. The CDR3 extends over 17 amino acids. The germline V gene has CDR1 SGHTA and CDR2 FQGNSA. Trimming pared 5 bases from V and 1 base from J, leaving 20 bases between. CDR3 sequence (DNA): TGTGCCAGCAGCCCCCGGTCTGTAGTAGGCAGGAACACTGAAGCTTTCTTT. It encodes CASSPRSVVGRNTEAFF. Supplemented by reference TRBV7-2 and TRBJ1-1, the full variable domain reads GAGVSQSPSNKVTEKGKDVELRCDPISGHTALYWYRQSLGQGLEFLIYFQGNSAPDKSGLPSDRFSAERTGGSVSTLTIQRTQQEDSAVYLCASSPRSVVGRNTEAFFGQGTRLTVV.

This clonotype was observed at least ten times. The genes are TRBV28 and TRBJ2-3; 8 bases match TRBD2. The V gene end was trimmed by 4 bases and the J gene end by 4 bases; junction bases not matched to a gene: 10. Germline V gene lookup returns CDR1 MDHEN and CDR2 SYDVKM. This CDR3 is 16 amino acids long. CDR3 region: CASSYPGGPGADTQYF. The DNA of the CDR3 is TGTGCCAGCAGTTATCCGGGAGGGCCCGGTGCAGATACGCAGTATTTT.

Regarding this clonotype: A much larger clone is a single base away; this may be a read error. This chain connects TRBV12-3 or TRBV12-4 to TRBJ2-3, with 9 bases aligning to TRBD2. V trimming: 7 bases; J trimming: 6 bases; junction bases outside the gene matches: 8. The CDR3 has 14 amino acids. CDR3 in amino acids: CASTSRLAADTQYF. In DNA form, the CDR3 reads TGTGCCAGCACTTCGAGACTAGCGGCGGATACGCAGTATTTT.

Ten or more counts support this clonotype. CDR3 DNA sequence: TGCGCCAGCAGCTCGCAGGTGGAGGGGGAGCAGTACTTC. Protein sequence: CASSSQVEGEQYF. V is TRBV5-1 and J is TRBJ2-7; D is possibly TRBD2 (6 bases). Trimming took off 3 bases at V and 7 bases at J, with 14 bases between the two ends. CDR1 SGHRS and CDR2 YFSETQ come from the germline V gene. The CDR3 has 13 amino acids.

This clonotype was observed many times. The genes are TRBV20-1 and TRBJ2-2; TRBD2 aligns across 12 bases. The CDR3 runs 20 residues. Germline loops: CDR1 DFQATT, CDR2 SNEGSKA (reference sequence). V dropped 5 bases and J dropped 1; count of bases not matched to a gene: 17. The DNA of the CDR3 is TGCAGTGCTTTCAGCTCAGGGGCTAGCGGGGGGGCCGGGAACACCGGGGAGCTGTTTTTT. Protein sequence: CSAFSSGASGGAGNTGELFF.

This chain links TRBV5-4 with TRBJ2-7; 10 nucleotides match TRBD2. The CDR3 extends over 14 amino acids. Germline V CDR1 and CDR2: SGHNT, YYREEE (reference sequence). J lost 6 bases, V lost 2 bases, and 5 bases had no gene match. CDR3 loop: CASSFLAGDVEQYF. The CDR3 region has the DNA TGTGCCAGCAGCTTCCTAGCGGGAGATGTCGAGCAGTACTTC.

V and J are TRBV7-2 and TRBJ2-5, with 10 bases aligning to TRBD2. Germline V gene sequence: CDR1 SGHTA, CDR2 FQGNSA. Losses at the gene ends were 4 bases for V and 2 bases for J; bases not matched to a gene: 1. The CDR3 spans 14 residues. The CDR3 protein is CASSSTSGQETQYF. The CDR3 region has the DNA TGTGCCAGCAGCTCGACTAGCGGGCAAGAGACCCAGTACTTC.

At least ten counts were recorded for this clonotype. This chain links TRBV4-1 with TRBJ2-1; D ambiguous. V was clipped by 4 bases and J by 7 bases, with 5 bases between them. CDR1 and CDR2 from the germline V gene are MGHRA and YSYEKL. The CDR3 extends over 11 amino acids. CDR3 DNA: TGCGCCAGCAGCCGCTTTAATGAGCAGTTCTTC. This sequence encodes CASSRFNEQFF.

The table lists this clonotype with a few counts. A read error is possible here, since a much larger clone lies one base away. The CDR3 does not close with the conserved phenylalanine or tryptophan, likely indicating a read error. This CDR3 reads CASSVTGPYGYTL. The CDR3 DNA reads TGTGCCAGCAGTGTTACAGGGCCCTATGGCTACACCCTC. The J gene is TRBJ1-2, the V gene TRBV2; TRBD1 is a possible D gene (6 bases). Trimming pared 4 bases from V and 4 bases from J, leaving 10 bases between. This CDR3 has 13 amino acids. Per germline, CDR1 SNHLY and CDR2 FYNNEI.

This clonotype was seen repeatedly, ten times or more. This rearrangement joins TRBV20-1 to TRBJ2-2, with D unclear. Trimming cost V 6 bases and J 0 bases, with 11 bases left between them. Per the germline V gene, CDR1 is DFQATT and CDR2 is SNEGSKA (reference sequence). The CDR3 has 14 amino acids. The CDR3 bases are TGCAGTGCGCGGACCCAAACGAACACCGGGGAGCTGTTTTTT. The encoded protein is CSARTQTNTGELFF.

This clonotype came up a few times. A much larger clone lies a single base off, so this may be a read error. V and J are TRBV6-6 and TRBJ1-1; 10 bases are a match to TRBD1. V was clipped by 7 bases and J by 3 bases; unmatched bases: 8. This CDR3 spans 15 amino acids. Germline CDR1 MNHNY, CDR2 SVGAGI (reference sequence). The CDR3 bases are TGTGCCAGCAAACTAACGACAGGGGGCCACACTGAAGCTTTCTTT. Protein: CASKLTTGGHTEAFF.

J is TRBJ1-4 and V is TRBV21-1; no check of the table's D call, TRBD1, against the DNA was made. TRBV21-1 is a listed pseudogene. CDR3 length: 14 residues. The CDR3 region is CASSEETGNEKLFF. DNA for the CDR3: TGTGCCAGCAGCGAGGAGACAGGGAATGAAAAACTGTTTTTT.

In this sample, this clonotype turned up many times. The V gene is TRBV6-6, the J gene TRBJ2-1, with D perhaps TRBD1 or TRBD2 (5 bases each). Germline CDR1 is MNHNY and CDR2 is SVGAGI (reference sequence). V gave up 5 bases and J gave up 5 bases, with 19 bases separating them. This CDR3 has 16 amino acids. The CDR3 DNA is TGTGCCAGCAGTACGGCCTTGAGGGGCACTGACAATGAGCAGTTCTTC. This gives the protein CASSTALRGTDNEQFF.

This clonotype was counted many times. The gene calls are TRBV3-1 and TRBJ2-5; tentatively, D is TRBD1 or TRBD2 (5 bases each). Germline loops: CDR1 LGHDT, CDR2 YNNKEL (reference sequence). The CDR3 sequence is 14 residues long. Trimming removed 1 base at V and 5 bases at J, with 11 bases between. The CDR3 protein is CASSQGAGTETQYF. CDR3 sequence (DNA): TGTGCCAGCAGCCAAGGGGCCGGGACGGAGACCCAGTACTTC.

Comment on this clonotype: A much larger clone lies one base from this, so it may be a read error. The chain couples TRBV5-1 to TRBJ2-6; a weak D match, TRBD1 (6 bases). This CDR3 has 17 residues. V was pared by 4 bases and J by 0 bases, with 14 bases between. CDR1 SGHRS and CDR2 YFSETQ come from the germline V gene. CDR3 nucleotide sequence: TGCGCCAGCAGCCCGTTGGCAGGGGTCTCTGGGGCCAACGTCCTGACTTTC. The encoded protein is CASSPLAGVSGANVLTF.

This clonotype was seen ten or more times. CDR3 in DNA: TGCAGTGCCCTAGCTTCGAGCTCCTACGAGCAGTACTTC. It encodes CSALASSSYEQYF. This chain uses TRBV20-1 with TRBJ2-7; D possibly corresponds to TRBD2 (5 bases). The V end was cut by 6 bases, the J end by 0 bases, with 12 bases between. The germline V gene has CDR1 DFQATT and CDR2 SNEGSKA (reference sequence). The CDR3 runs 13 residues.

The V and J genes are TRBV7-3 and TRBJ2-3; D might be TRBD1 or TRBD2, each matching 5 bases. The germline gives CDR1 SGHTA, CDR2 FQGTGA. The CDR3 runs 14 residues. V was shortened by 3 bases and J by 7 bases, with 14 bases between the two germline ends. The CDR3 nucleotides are TGTGCCAGCAGCTTGGGACCAGCTAGATATACGCAGTATTTT. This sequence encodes CASSLGPARYTQYF.

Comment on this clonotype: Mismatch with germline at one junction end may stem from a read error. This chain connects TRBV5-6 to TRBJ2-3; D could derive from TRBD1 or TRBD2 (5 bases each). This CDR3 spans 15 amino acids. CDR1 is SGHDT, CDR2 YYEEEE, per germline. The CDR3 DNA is TGTGCCGGCAGCTTGTCGGGACCCAGCACAGATACGCAGTATTTT. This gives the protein CAGSLSGPSTDTQYF.

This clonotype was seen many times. The CDR3 bases are TGCAGCGTTGGAGAGTCTGGGGCCAACGTCCTGACTTTC. Encoded protein: CSVGESGANVLTF. The gene calls are TRBV29-1 and TRBJ2-6; D unclear. CDR1 is SQVTM and CDR2 is ANQGSEA in the germline V gene. The CDR3 has 13 amino acids. Trimming removed 4 bases from V and 1 base from J, with 5 bases in between.

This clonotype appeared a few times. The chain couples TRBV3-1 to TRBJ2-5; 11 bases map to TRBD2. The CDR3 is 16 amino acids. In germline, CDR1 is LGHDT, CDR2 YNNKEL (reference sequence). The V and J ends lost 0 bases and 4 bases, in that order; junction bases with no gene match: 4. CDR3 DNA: TGTGCCAGCAGCCAAGATCGAACTAGCGGGGGAGAGACCCAGTACTTC. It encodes CASSQDRTSGGETQYF.

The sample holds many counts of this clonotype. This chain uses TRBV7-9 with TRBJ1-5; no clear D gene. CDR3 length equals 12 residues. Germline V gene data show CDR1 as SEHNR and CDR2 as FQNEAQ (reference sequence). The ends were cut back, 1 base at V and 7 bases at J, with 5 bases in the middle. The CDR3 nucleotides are TGTGCCAGCAGCTTAGAACCCCAGCCCCAGCATTTT. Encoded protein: CASSLEPQPQHF.